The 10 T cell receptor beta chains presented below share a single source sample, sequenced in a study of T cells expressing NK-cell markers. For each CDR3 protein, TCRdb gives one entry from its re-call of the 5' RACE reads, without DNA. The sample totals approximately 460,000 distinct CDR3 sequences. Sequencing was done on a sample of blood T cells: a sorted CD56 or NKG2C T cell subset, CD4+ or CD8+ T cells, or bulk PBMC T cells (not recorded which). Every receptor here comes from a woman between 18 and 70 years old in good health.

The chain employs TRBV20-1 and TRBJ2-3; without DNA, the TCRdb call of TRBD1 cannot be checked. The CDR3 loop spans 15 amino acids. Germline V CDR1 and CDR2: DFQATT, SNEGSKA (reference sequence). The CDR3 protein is CSAPPRETDTDTQYF.

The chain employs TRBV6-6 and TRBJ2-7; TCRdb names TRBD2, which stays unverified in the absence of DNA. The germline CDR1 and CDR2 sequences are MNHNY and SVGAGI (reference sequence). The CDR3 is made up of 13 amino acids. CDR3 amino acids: CASSYGSGDEQYF.

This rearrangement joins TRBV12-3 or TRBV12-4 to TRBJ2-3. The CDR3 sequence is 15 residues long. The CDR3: CASSLGQGFTDTQYF.

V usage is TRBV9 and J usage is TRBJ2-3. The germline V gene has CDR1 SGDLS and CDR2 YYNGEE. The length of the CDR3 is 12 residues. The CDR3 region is CASSVVHDTQYF. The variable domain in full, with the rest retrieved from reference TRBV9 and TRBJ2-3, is DSGVTQTPKHLITATGQRVTLRCSPRSGDLSVYWYQQSLDQGLQFLIQYYNGEERAKGNILERFSAQQFPDLHSELNLSSLELGDSALYFCASSVVHDTQYFGPGTRLTVL.

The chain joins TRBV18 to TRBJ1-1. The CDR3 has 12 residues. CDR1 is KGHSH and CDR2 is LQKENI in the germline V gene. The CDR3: CASSPSHLEAFF.

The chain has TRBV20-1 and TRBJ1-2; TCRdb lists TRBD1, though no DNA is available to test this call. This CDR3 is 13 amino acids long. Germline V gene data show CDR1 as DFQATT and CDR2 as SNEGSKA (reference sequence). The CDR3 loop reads CSAIRAVGYGYTF.

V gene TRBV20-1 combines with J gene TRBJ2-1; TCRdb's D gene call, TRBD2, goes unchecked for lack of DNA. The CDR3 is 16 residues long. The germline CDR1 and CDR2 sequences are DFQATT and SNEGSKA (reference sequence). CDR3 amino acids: CSALDLLAGVSNEQFF.

The CDR3 reads CASRGDTNNSPLHF. This sequence joins TRBV12-3 or TRBV12-4 and TRBJ1-6; TCRdb indicates TRBD1, and absent DNA this call remains unverified. The CDR3 runs to 14 residues.

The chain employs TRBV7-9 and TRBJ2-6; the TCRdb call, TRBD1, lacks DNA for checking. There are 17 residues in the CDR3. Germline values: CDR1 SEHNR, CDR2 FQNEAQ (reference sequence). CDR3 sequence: CASSPLRQTSGANVLTF.

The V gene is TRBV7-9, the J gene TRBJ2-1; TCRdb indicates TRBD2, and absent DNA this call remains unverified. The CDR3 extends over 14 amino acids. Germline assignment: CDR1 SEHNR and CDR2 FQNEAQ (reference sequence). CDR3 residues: CASSIPGLPTGQFF.